A single sample gave rise to the 28 T cell receptor beta chains below, sequenced in a study of glioma-infiltrating T cells. Amplification of TCR alpha and beta CDR3 regions from RNA used iRepertoire nested multiplex PCR. TCRdb re-analysed the multiplex PCR reads in MiXCR, keeping a single row per CDR3 protein. This table has more than 85,000 distinct CDR3 sequences, 20% to 25% appearing once. The sample comprised glioma tissue, nonneoplastic brain tissue, or PBMCs (not recorded which). The origin of the receptors is a human donor with low-grade glioma or glioblastoma, undergoing nonglioma brain surgery, or in good health (not recorded which).

This clonotype was seen many times. The V call is TRBV7-2, the J call TRBJ2-5; 10 bases fit TRBD2. After removal of 6 bases from V and 1 base from J, the junction contained 2 bases not matched to a gene. This CDR3 has 14 residues. Germline CDR1 SGHTA, CDR2 FQGNSA. The CDR3 DNA follows: TGTGCCAGCAGGGCTAGCGGGAGCCAAGAGACCCAGTACTTC. Translation gives CASRASGSQETQYF. Using reference TRBV7-2 and TRBJ2-5 for the parts outside the CDR3, the full variable domain is GAGVSQSPSNKVTEKGKDVELRCDPISGHTALYWYRQSLGQGLEFLIYFQGNSAPDKSGLPSDRFSAERTGGSVSTLTIQRTQQEDSAVYLCASRASGSQETQYFGPGTRLLVL.

This chain connects TRBV29-1 to TRBJ2-7; the match to TRBD2 covers 7 bases. The germline V gene has CDR1 SQVTM and CDR2 ANQGSEA. V lost 6 bases and J lost 7; bases outside the gene matches: 15. The CDR3 consists of 14 residues. Written as DNA, the CDR3 is TGCAGCGTGGGTGCCGGGACTACAGTTCGGGAGCAGTACTTC. The encoded protein is CSVGAGTTVREQYF.

On this clonotype: A much larger clone differs from this one at a single base, so this may be a read error. The V gene is TRBV4-1, the J gene TRBJ1-2; 9 nucleotides align to TRBD1. The germline gives CDR1 MGHRA, CDR2 YSYEKL. Trimming removed 0 bases from V and 4 bases from J; junction bases left unmatched: 3. The CDR3 is 15 residues long. CDR3 DNA: TGCGCCAGCAGCCAAGAGGTGACAGGGGGCTATGGCTACACCTTC. Amino acids: CASSQEVTGGYGYTF.

There are many counts of this clonotype. This chain links TRBV6-1 with TRBJ2-1; tentative D call: TRBD1 (6 bases). The V and J ends lost 8 bases and 7 bases respectively, with 9 bases between them. The CDR3 consists of 11 residues. Germline assignment: CDR1 MNHNS and CDR2 SASEGT. The CDR3 protein is CASRQGNEQFF. CDR3 nucleotides: TGTGCCAGCCGTCAGGGGAATGAGCAGTTCTTC.

This clonotype was seen ten or more times. The chain couples TRBV6-1 to TRBJ2-7; 10 bases line up with TRBD1. The CDR3 extends over 14 amino acids. Germline CDR1 MNHNS, CDR2 SASEGT. The junction had 5 bases not matched to a gene; V was cut back by 6 bases and J by 3 bases. CDR3 DNA: TGTGCCAGCAGGACCGGGACAGGGGACTACGAGCAGTACTTC. Protein: CASRTGTGDYEQYF.

The V gene is TRBV6-2 or TRBV6-3, the J gene TRBJ2-7; D not certain. The CDR3 totals 12 residues. Per germline, CDR1 MNHEY and CDR2 SVGEGT. CDR3 sequence reads: CVSRTFGTEQYF. As DNA, the CDR3 is TGTGTTAGCAGAACCTTCGGTACCGAGCAGTACTTC.

Details on this clonotype: This sequence may be a read error, since a much larger clone differs from it by one base. The chain carries TRBV7-8 and TRBJ2-7, with 7 bases matching TRBD1. The CDR3 extends over 13 amino acids. Germline CDR1 SGHVS, CDR2 FQNEAQ. The junction had 5 bases not matched to a gene; V was cut back by 7 bases and J by 2 bases. The CDR3 bases are TGTGCCAGCACCCAGGACAGGACCTACGAGCAGTACTTC. Translation: CASTQDRTYEQYF.

About this clonotype itself: This sequence may be a read error, since a much larger clone differs from it by one base. V usage is TRBV6-5 and J usage is TRBJ2-1; 7 nucleotides match TRBD1. The germline V gene has CDR1 MNHEY and CDR2 SVGAGI. The CDR3 sequence is 16 residues long. After removal of 7 bases from V and 7 bases from J, the junction contained 16 bases not matched to a gene. This CDR3 is CASIATGTPGQNEQFF. CDR3 DNA sequence: TGTGCCAGCATTGCAACCGGGACCCCGGGACAGAATGAGCAGTTCTTC.

The sample holds many counts of this clonotype. The chain employs TRBV4-2 and TRBJ2-3; 10 positions agree with TRBD2. This CDR3 comprises 17 residues. The junction had 5 bases not matched to a gene; V was cut back by 0 bases and J by 2 bases. Germline V lookup: CDR1 LGHNA, CDR2 YNFKEQ. This chain's CDR3 is CASSQDGSGGATDTQYF. The CDR3 coding sequence is TGTGCCAGCAGCCAAGATGGGAGCGGGGGGGCCACAGATACGCAGTATTTT.

Details on this clonotype: Given a much more abundant clone one base away, this may be a read error. This rearrangement joins TRBV7-9 to TRBJ2-3; TRBD2 is a possible D gene (6 bases). The CDR3 covers 16 residues. Germline V CDR1 and CDR2: SEHNR, FQNEAQ (reference sequence). V was cut by 5 bases and J by 3 bases, with 18 bases left in between. CDR3 loop: CASSVIPLAYTDTQYF. Here the CDR3 DNA reads TGTGCCAGCAGCGTCATTCCTCTAGCGTATACAGATACGCAGTATTTT.

On this clonotype: The conserved phenylalanine or tryptophan is not found at the CDR3 terminus, so this likely reflects a read error. The rearrangement links TRBV6-9 to TRBJ1-1; D is unresolved. The V gene's germline CDR1 is MNHGY and CDR2 SVAAGI. The CDR3 sequence is 12 residues long. DNA of the CDR3: TGTGGCAGCAGTTATCAGAACACTGAAGCTTTCCTT. Translating it yields CGSSYQNTEAFL.

This clonotype showed up many times. The chain recombines TRBV7-3 with TRBJ2-1; no firm D call. V lost 1 base, J lost 7 bases, and 17 bases lay in between. CDR1 and CDR2 from the germline V gene are SGHTA and FQGTGA. CDR3 size: 16 residues. In nucleotides, the CDR3 is TGTGCCAGCAGCTTAAACCGCTATAACATCGAAAATGAGCAGTTCTTC. It specifies CASSLNRYNIENEQFF.

This clonotype was recorded many times. The rearrangement joins TRBV12-3 or TRBV12-4 to TRBJ1-1, with 7 positions matching TRBD1. V gave up 4 bases and J gave up 1 base; unmatched junction bases: 9. CDR3 length: 16 amino acids. The CDR3 bases are TGTGCCAGCAGTTCTCCGCGACAGGGTCCGAACACTGAAGCTTTCTTT. This gives the protein CASSSPRQGPNTEAFF.

V gene TRBV29-1 combines with J gene TRBJ1-4; 7 bases fit TRBD1. The CDR3 extends over 13 amino acids. V was clipped by 8 bases and J by 4 bases; unmatched bases: 7. Germline V CDR1 and CDR2: SQVTM, ANQGSEA. The CDR3 loop is CSHGTAYNEKLFF. The CDR3 DNA is TGCAGCCACGGGACAGCTTATAATGAAAAACTGTTTTTT.

This clonotype came up many times. The J gene is TRBJ1-5, the V gene TRBV20-1; D is undetermined. The CDR3 loop spans 13 amino acids. The V gene lost 3 bases and the J gene lost 1 base, with 7 bases spanning the gap. CDR1 is DFQATT and CDR2 is SNEGSKA in the germline V gene (reference sequence). The CDR3 sequence is CSASSRSNQPQHF. CDR3 DNA: TGCAGTGCTAGCAGCAGGAGCAATCAGCCCCAGCATTTT.

A note on this clonotype: Sequence at one end of the junction differs from germline and may be a read error. V is TRBV29-1 and J is TRBJ2-3, with D perhaps assigned TRBD1 or TRBD2 (5 bases each). Looked up from germline, CDR1 is SQVTM and CDR2 is ANQGSEA. The CDR3 extends over 17 amino acids. Here the CDR3 reads CGVEGDPRAGSTDTQYF. CDR3 sequence (DNA): TGCGGCGTTGAAGGGGACCCGAGGGCCGGAAGCACAGATACGCAGTATTTT.

There are many counts of this clonotype. This chain uses TRBV15 with TRBJ1-1; possible D gene TRBD1, 6 bases. CDR3 length: 16 amino acids. V was clipped by 9 bases and J by 4 bases, with 24 bases between them. Germline-derived CDR1 and CDR2 are LNHNV and YYDKDF (reference sequence). The CDR3 is CATETRTLGGPTEAFF. The CDR3 coding sequence is TGTGCCACTGAAACTCGTACCCTCGGGGGCCCCACTGAAGCTTTCTTT.

Worth noting for this clonotype: This may arise from a read error, as a much more abundant clone is one base away. No conserved phenylalanine or tryptophan ends this CDR3, so it is likely a read error. This sequence joins TRBV4-3 and TRBJ1-2; no clear D. The CDR3 loop spans 16 amino acids. Between the trimmed V and J ends, which lost 4 bases and 2 bases, there was a span of 17 bases. Per germline, CDR1 LGHNA and CDR2 YSLEER. In nucleotides, the CDR3 is TGCGCCAGCAGCCTAAGCGCTCTCTCTCCCAACTATGGCTACACCCTC. It yields the protein CASSLSALSPNYGYTL.

Concerning this clonotype itself: The junction departs from germline at one end; a sequencing error may be responsible. The V call is TRBV4-3, the J call TRBJ2-7; 8 bases map to TRBD1. The CDR3 is 13 amino acids. Per germline, CDR1 LGHNA and CDR2 YSLEER. CDR3 coding DNA: TGCGTCAGCAGCCAGGGGGCTGCCTACGAGCAGTACTTC. It yields the protein CVSSQGAAYEQYF.

In its sample, this clonotype was seen many times. The V and J genes are TRBV12-3 or TRBV12-4 and TRBJ1-4, with D uncertain. The CDR3 runs to 14 residues. The ends were cut back, 6 bases at V and 0 bases at J, with 8 bases in the middle. The CDR3 nucleotides are TGTGCCAGCAGCGACTCGTCAACTAATGAAAAACTGTTTTTT. Translated, it gives CASSDSSTNEKLFF.

This clonotype was counted ten times or more. This rearrangement joins TRBV27 to TRBJ1-5, with D hard to call. The CDR3 has 17 amino acids. V was pared by 0 bases and J by 4 bases, with 16 bases between. Germline CDR1 and CDR2: MNHEY and SMNVEV (reference sequence). In nucleotides, the CDR3 is TGTGCCAGCAGTTTATCGCCCTTCTCCGGTCCTAATCAGCCCCAGCATTTT. Its protein product is CASSLSPFSGPNQPQHF.

In the case of this clonotype: A much more abundant neighbour one base away suggests this may be a read error. V is TRBV3-1 and J is TRBJ2-7; no clear D. The CDR3 runs to 17 residues. Germline CDR1 is LGHDT and CDR2 is YNNKEL (reference sequence). The CDR3 spells CASSRYNSPSSSYKQYF. The CDR3 region has the DNA TGTGCCAGCAGCCGTTATAATAGCCCCTCAAGCTCCTACAAGCAGTACTTC.

The chain couples TRBV29-1 to TRBJ2-1, with 9 bases fitting TRBD1. The CDR3 extends over 13 amino acids. The germline CDR1 and CDR2 sequences are SQVTM and ANQGSEA. Germline trimming cut 7 bases from V and 2 bases from J; bases unmatched to any gene: 3. The CDR3, as DNA: TGCAGCGGCGACAGGGGGGCCTACAATGAGCAGTTCTTC. This encodes CSGDRGAYNEQFF.

The chain combines TRBV7-9 with TRBJ1-5; 10 bases line up with TRBD1. The CDR3 sequence is 15 residues long. Germline V CDR1 and CDR2: SEHNR, FQNEAQ (reference sequence). Trimming cost V 6 bases and J 4 bases; bases outside gene matches: 6. In DNA form, the CDR3 reads TGTGCCAGCAGGGTTGGGACAGGGGAAAATCAGCCCCAGCATTTT. This gives the protein CASRVGTGENQPQHF.

In its sample, this clonotype was seen many times. V and J are TRBV20-1 and TRBJ2-7; D unresolved. The V and J ends lost 0 bases and 0 bases respectively, with 9 bases between them. Germline CDR1 reads DFQATT; CDR2 reads SNEGSKA (reference sequence). This CDR3 has 14 amino acids. The CDR3 here is CSARDPQNSYEQYF. For the CDR3, the DNA is TGCAGTGCTAGAGATCCACAGAACTCCTACGAGCAGTACTTC.

Many counts were recorded for this clonotype. This rearrangement joins TRBV6-2 or TRBV6-3 to TRBJ2-3, with D tentatively TRBD1 or TRBD2 (6 bases each). Trimming left V 7 bases short and J 4 bases short, with 21 bases between. The CDR3 extends over 16 amino acids. CDR1 and CDR2 from the germline V gene are MNHEY and SVGEGT. Here the CDR3 reads CASTVVGGRAADTQYF. The CDR3 DNA follows: TGTGCCAGCACCGTGGTAGGGGGGAGAGCGGCAGATACGCAGTATTTT.

Many counts were recorded for this clonotype. The gene calls are TRBV5-1 and TRBJ1-1; tentative D call: TRBD1 (5 bases). The CDR3 extends over 15 amino acids. The germline V and J ends were trimmed by 4 bases and 1 base, with 14 bases remaining between them. Per the germline V gene, CDR1 is SGHRS and CDR2 is YFSETQ. In nucleotides, the CDR3 is TGCGCCAGCAGCCGGGTCCACGGGGCGAACACTGAAGCTTTCTTT. Protein product: CASSRVHGANTEAFF.

The chain uses TRBV7-2 and TRBJ2-3; TRBD1 matches at 8 bases. The CDR3 loop spans 14 amino acids. Germline CDR1 SGHTA, CDR2 FQGNSA. J lost 2 bases, V lost 6 bases, and 4 bases had no gene match. The CDR3 coding sequence is TGTGCCAGCAGTGGGGACAGGCCCACAGATACGCAGTATTTT. It is translated as CASSGDRPTDTQYF.